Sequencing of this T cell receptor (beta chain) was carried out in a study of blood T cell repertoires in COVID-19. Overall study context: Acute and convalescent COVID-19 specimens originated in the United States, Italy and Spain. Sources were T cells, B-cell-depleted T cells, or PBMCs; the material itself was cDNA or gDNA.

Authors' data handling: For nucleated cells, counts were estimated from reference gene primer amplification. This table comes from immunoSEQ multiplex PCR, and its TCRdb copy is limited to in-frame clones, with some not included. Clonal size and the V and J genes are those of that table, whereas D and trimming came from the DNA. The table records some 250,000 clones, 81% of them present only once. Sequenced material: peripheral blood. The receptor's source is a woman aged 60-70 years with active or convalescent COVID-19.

The chain's CDR3 is CASSLGGRQYF. The CDR3 nucleotides are TGTGCCAGCAGCTTAGGTGGGCGACAGTACTTC. This chain links TRBV11-1 with TRBJ2-7; D remains ambiguous. Trimming removed 1 base at V and 10 bases at J, with 8 bases between. The CDR3 is 11 amino acids. CDR1 and CDR2 (germline): SGHAT, FQDESV (reference sequence).